The 11 T cell receptor beta chains presented below share a single source sample, sequenced in a study of pediatric ulcerative colitis. Sequencing used immunoSEQ multiplex PCR; TCRdb keeps in-frame clones, though not all of them. This sample yields 45,000 to 75,000 clones, of which over 70% are seen a single time; 1.5% belongs to the top ten. Sequenced input: blood. All receptors come from a boy between 10 and 17 years old who was a control in a study of pediatric ulcerative colitis.

This sequence joins TRBV29-1 and TRBJ2-1, with D uncertain. The CDR3 runs 11 residues. The germline V and J ends were trimmed by 4 bases and 8 bases, with 9 bases remaining between them. Germline CDR1 reads SQVTM; CDR2 reads ANQGSEA. CDR3 loop: CSVVRVDEQFF. The CDR3 region has the DNA TGCAGCGTTGTTAGGGTCGATGAGCAGTTCTTC.

This chain connects TRBV7-9 to TRBJ1-1; no clear D gene. This CDR3 spans 12 amino acids. Trimming cost V 6 bases and J 1 base, with 6 bases left between them. The germline gives CDR1 SEHNR, CDR2 FQNEAQ (reference sequence). The CDR3 bases are TGTGCCAGCAGACGCACGAACACTGAAGCTTTCTTT. It codes for CASRRTNTEAFF. The full variable domain, completed using reference TRBV7-9 and TRBJ1-1, is DTGVSQNPRHKITKRGQNVTFRCDPISEHNRLYWYRQTLGQGPEFLTYFQNEAQLEKSRLLSDRFSAERPKGSFSTLEIQRTEQGDSAMYLCASRRTNTEAFFGQGTRLTVV.

The V call is TRBV2, the J call TRBJ2-5, with D possibly being TRBD1 (5 bases). The CDR3 runs 12 residues. V was clipped by 3 bases and J by 3 bases, with 5 bases between them. CDR1 is SNHLY and CDR2 is FYNNEI in the germline V gene. The CDR3 DNA reads TGTGCCAGCAGTGACAGGGAAGAGACCCAGTACTTC. It yields the protein CASSDREETQYF. Full variable domain (outside the CDR3, taken from reference TRBV2 and TRBJ2-5): EPEVTQTPSHQVTQMGQEVILRCVPISNHLYFYWYRQILGQKVEFLVSFYNNEISEKSEIFDDQFSVERPDGSNFTLKIRSTKLEDSAMYFCASSDREETQYFGPGTRLLVL.

J is TRBJ2-4 and V is TRBV14; TRBD2 might be the D (5 bases). Germline V CDR1 and CDR2: SGHDN, FVKESK. V gave up 0 bases and J gave up 1 base, with 13 bases separating them. This CDR3 comprises 17 residues. In DNA form, the CDR3 reads TGTGCCAGCAGCCAAGATGGACTCTCCCGGGCCAAAAACATTCAGTACTTC. Protein product: CASSQDGLSRAKNIQYF.

This chain joins TRBV10-2 and TRBJ1-3, with 8 bases that match TRBD1. The CDR3 length is 14 residues. From germline, CDR1 is WSHSY and CDR2 SAAADI. DNA of the CDR3: TGCGCAGGGGGACAGGACCTCTCTGGAAACACCATATATTTT. Amino acids: CAGGQDLSGNTIYF.

The chain recombines TRBV6-6 with TRBJ1-2; possible D gene TRBD1, 6 bases. V lost 2 bases and J 4 bases, leaving 11 bases between the germline ends. The CDR3 runs 14 residues. Germline V CDR1 and CDR2: MNHNY, SVGAGI (reference sequence). The CDR3: CASSYGGSIYGYTF. CDR3 DNA: TGTGCCAGCAGTTACGGGGGCTCGATCTATGGCTACACCTTC.

The count of this clone is one. V gene TRBV5-1 combines with J gene TRBJ1-4; no firm D call. The CDR3 contains 17 residues. Germline CDR1 and CDR2: SGHRS and YFSETQ. Trimming took off 4 bases at V and 4 bases at J, with 20 bases between the two ends. In DNA, the CDR3 is TGCGCCAGCAGCAGGGCCCCGAGGGAGCCTGTTAATGAAAAACTGTTTTTT. Translation: CASSRAPREPVNEKLFF.

The rearrangement joins TRBV5-4 to TRBJ1-1, with D maybe TRBD1 (6 bases). This CDR3 comprises 17 residues. Germline CDR1 is SGHNT and CDR2 is YYREEE (reference sequence). Trimming cost V 4 bases and J 6 bases, with 25 bases left between them. CDR3 residues: CASSAWPGVSELPEAFF. The CDR3 DNA sequence: TGTGCCAGCAGCGCGTGGCCAGGGGTGTCGGAACTCCCTGAAGCTTTCTTT.

The rearrangement uses TRBV10-3 and TRBJ2-1; the match to TRBD2 covers 10 bases. The CDR3 has 15 amino acids. J lost 6 bases, V lost 0 bases, and 2 bases had no gene match. The V gene's germline CDR1 is ENHRY and CDR2 SYGVKD. Here the CDR3 reads CAISESSSGSNEQFF. CDR3 in DNA: TGTGCCATCAGTGAGTCTTCTAGCGGGAGCAATGAGCAGTTCTTC.

The rearrangement links TRBV19 to TRBJ2-5, with a weak D call TRBD2 (6 bases). This CDR3 spans 12 amino acids. Trimming pared 3 bases from V and 4 bases from J, leaving 6 bases between. Germline-derived CDR1 and CDR2 are LNHDA and SQIVND (reference sequence). The DNA for the CDR3 is TGTGCCAGTAGTATGGGAGGAGAGACCCAGTACTTC. The encoded protein is CASSMGGETQYF.

This clone was observed a handful of times. The V call is TRBV2, the J call TRBJ2-3; D unclear. CDR1 is SNHLY and CDR2 is FYNNEI in the germline V gene. Trimming took off 6 bases at V and 5 bases at J, with 21 bases between the two ends. The CDR3 has 16 residues. The CDR3 reads CASSHLGNQFRDTQYF. The CDR3 DNA reads TGTGCCAGCAGCCATCTAGGGAACCAATTCCGAGATACGCAGTATTTT.